Listed below are T cell receptor beta chains from one sample, sequenced in a study of T cell responses to AZD1222 COVID-19 vaccine. Using immunoSEQ multiplex PCR, the repertoire was profiled, and TCRdb retains in-frame clones only, with some absent. In the table there are some 150,000 clones, around 83% of which are singletons. The starting material was peripheral blood, obtained on day 0 of MenACWY control vaccination. The origin of the receptors is an adult in good health. The CDR3 runs from the conserved cysteine through the conserved F or W. Fields, in order: CDR3 length, J gene, D gene, clone size, V gene, CDR3 DNA, CDR3 protein. D genes are given only for firm matches. Some rows mark clone size as missing; the rest say once, few, many or name a class of expanded clone.

length: 15
J: TRBJ1-5
D: -
size: few
V: TRBV7-2
DNA: TGTGCCAGCAGTTCAGGGCAAGGGGGCAATCAGCCCCAGCATTTT
CDR3: CASSSGQGGNQPQHF

length: 13
J: TRBJ1-1
D: -
size: -
V: TRBV3-1/TRBV3-2
DNA: TGTGCCAGCAGTTTTCAGGGGAACACTGAAGCTTTCTTT
CDR3: CASSFQGNTEAFF

length: 16
J: TRBJ2-1
D: TRBD2
size: few
V: TRBV5-1
DNA: TGCGCCAGCAGCTTGGAGGTAGCGGGGGGGTACAATGAGCAGTTCTTC
CDR3: CASSLEVAGGYNEQFF

length: 16
J: TRBJ2-2
D: -
size: -
V: TRBV28
DNA: TGTGCCAGCACCAAACCAGGACTGAGCCCCTCCGGGGAGCTGTTTTTT
CDR3: CASTKPGLSPSGELFF

length: 15
J: TRBJ1-2
D: -
size: -
V: TRBV5-4
DNA: TGTGCCAGCAGCTTGGACGGGACGTCTAACTATGGCTACACCTTC
CDR3: CASSLDGTSNYGYTF

length: 13
J: TRBJ1-2
D: -
size: -
V: TRBV10-1
DNA: TGCGCCAGCAGCGCGATGAAGGACTATGGCTACACCTTC
CDR3: CASSAMKDYGYTF

length: 13
J: TRBJ1-1
D: -
size: -
V: TRBV27
DNA: TGTGCCAGCAGTTTCCGCGAGAACACTGAAGCTTTCTTT
CDR3: CASSFRENTEAFF

length: 16
J: TRBJ2-1
D: TRBD2
size: few
V: TRBV15
DNA: TGTGCCACCAGCAAAGTGGTGGCGGGGGGGCTGAGTGAGCAGTTCTTC
CDR3: CATSKVVAGGLSEQFF

length: 14
J: TRBJ1-3
D: -
size: -
V: TRBV6-4
DNA: TGTGCCAGCATTGACAGCATCTCTGGAAACACCATATATTTT
CDR3: CASIDSISGNTIYF

length: 12
J: TRBJ1-3
D: -
size: -
V: TRBV14
DNA: TGTGCCAGCAGCCTCGACAGGTTCACCATATATTTT
CDR3: CASSLDRFTIYF

length: 15
J: TRBJ1-5
D: -
size: -
V: TRBV6-5
DNA: TGTGCCAGCAGTCCACGGGTACGTTCCAATCAGCCCCAGCATTTT
CDR3: CASSPRVRSNQPQHF

length: 18
J: TRBJ1-1
D: TRBD1
size: -
V: TRBV7-9
DNA: TGTGCCAGCAGCTCACCCGACGGACAGGGTAGGGGATCCACTGAAGCTTTCTTT
CDR3: CASSSPDGQGRGSTEAFF

length: 16
J: TRBJ1-6
D: TRBD1
size: -
V: TRBV5-1
DNA: TGCGCCAGCAGCTCGACAGGGGGGGAGAGAAATTCACCCCTCCACTTT
CDR3: CASSSTGGERNSPLHF

length: 14
J: TRBJ2-1
D: -
size: -
V: TRBV3-1/TRBV3-2
DNA: TGTGCCAGCAGCGAGACTGCCGGGGTAAGGTTAAAGTTCTTC
CDR3: CASSETAGVRLKFF

length: 17
J: TRBJ1-5
D: -
size: -
V: TRBV19
DNA: TGTGCCAGTAGTATGGGGGGCCGGAGGCAGTTGAATCAGCCCCAGCATTTT
CDR3: CASSMGGRRQLNQPQHF

length: 14
J: TRBJ1-3
D: -
size: -
V: TRBV6-5
DNA: TGTGCCAGCACGGAAGGGTTGGCTGGAAACACCATATATTTT
CDR3: CASTEGLAGNTIYF

length: 18
J: TRBJ2-3
D: TRBD2
size: -
V: TRBV5-1
DNA: TGCGCCAGCAGCTTGAGATGGACTAGCGGGGGAGACACAGATACGCAGTATTTT
CDR3: CASSLRWTSGGDTDTQYF

length: 14
J: TRBJ2-3
D: TRBD2
size: -
V: TRBV29-1
DNA: TGCAGCGTTGCGCGCGGGGGGTTCACAGATACGCAGTATTTT
CDR3: CSVARGGFTDTQYF

length: 14
J: TRBJ1-6
D: -
size: -
V: TRBV3-1/TRBV3-2
DNA: TGTGCCAGCAGCCTACAGATTTATAATTCACCCCTCCACTTT
CDR3: CASSLQIYNSPLHF

length: 16
J: TRBJ2-3
D: TRBD2
size: -
V: TRBV5-4
DNA: TGTGCCAGCAGCTTGTTCAGGACTAGCGGCACAGATACGCAGTATTTT
CDR3: CASSLFRTSGTDTQYF